This TCR beta chain was captured by sequencing in a study of cytomegalovirus exposure and HLA in healthy donors. The CDR3 length is 14 residues. It was with 60 Vbeta and 13 Jbeta primers that the PCR ran. Sequencing used immunoSEQ multiplex PCR; TCRdb keeps in-frame clones, though not all of them. This table has some 150,000 clones, approximately 80% appearing once. The V and J genes are TRBV21-1 and TRBJ1-2; whether TRBD1, the table's D call, matches the DNA was not checked. TRBV21-1 is a pseudogene locus. This receptor was obtained from a man aged 50 or older in good health and CMV-seronegative. Source material: PBMCs. Written as DNA, the CDR3 is TGTGCCAGCCGATGGGTGGACAGGGACGTTGGCTACACCTTC. Amino acids: CASRWVDRDVGYTF.